This TCR beta chain was found in a study of T cell clonotyping in hematopoietic cell transplantation. The germline gives CDR1 SGDLS, CDR2 YYNGEE. Unmatched junction bases numbered 9, after V lost 3 bases and J lost 3 bases. CDR3 size: 15 residues. As for this clone: Its antigen is unidentified.

The protocol was immunoSEQ multiplex PCR, while the TCRdb copy is restricted to in-frame clones and leaves out a portion. This sample yields 15,000 to 20,000 clones, of which about 93% are seen a single time; approximately 5% belongs to the top ten. Points from the study as a whole: After transplant, recipient diversity fell while pathologically expanded clonotypes grew through day 180. Graft donor and pretransplant recipient Inverse Simpson Index values predicted broader posttransplant TCR diversity.

The source is a middle-aged man in good health. Some clones in this sample may be carry-over from other donors' samples. This rearrangement joins TRBV9 to TRBJ2-7; 7 positions match TRBD1. The source material was peripheral blood mononuclear cells. CDR3 nucleotide sequence: TGTGCCAGCAGCGCCGGGGACAGTTTCCTCTACGAGCAGTACTTC. This sequence encodes CASSAGDSFLYEQYF.